Sequencing of this TCR beta chain was carried out in a study of CD8 T cells in ankylosing spondylitis. Germline loops: CDR1 SGHTA, CDR2 FQGTGA. The CDR3 covers 17 residues. The J segment lost 4 bases and the V segment lost 4 bases, leaving 10 bases of the junction unmatched. Turning to this clonotype: Antigen specificity is unknown.

Whole-study findings and limits: Apparently characteristic of ankylosing spondylitis blood was a TCR beta motif (under ten highly homologous variants).

Quantitative 5'-RACE with molecular barcodes generated TCR beta libraries. Each CDR3 protein gets one entry after TCRdb re-called the 5' RACE reads with MiXCR. The sample consists of about 420,000 distinct CDR3 sequences, 20% to 25% of them appearing once. This chain links TRBV7-3 with TRBJ2-3; 11 nucleotides align to TRBD2. The sequence was collected from a male donor with ankylosing spondylitis. Source material: blood, either unsorted or a sorted T cell fraction (not recorded which). The CDR3 region has the DNA TGTGCCAGCAGCTCGCGACTAGCGGGGCTCGGGGCAGATACGCAGTATTTT. This encodes CASSSRLAGLGADTQYF.